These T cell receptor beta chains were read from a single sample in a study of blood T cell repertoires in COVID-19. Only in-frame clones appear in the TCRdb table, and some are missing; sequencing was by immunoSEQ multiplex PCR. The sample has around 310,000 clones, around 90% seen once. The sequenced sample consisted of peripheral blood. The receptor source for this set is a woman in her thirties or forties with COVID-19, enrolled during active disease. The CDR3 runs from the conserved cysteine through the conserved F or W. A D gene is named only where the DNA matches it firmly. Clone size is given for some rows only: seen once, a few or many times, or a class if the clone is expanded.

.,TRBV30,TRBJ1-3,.,CAWTLESGNTIYF,TGTGCCTGGACCTTAGAGTCTGGAAACACCATATATTTT
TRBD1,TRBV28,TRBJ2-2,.,CASRGQGATTGELFF,TGTGCCAGCAGGGGACAGGGGGCTACTACCGGGGAGCTGTTTTTT
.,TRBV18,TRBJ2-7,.,CASSPRETGNGYF,TGTGCCAGCTCACCCCGAGAGACGGGGAATGGGTACTTC
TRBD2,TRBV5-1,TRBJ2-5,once,CASSARLAGGRETQYF,TGCGCCAGCAGCGCCCGACTAGCGGGAGGGCGAGAGACCCAGTACTTC
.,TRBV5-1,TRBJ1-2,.,CASSLGLTGSYGYTF,TGCGCCAGCAGCTTGGGGCTAACCGGGAGCTATGGCTACACCTTC
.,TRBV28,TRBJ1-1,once,CASSLGLSRGEPMNTEAFF,TGTGCCAGCAGTTTAGGCCTGTCCCGGGGGGAACCCATGAACACTGAAGCTTTCTTT
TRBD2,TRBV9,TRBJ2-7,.,CASSKAGGTYEQYF,TGTGCCAGCAGCAAAGCGGGGGGGACCTACGAGCAGTACTTC
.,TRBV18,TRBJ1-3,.,CASSFGQLRSGNTIYF,TGTGCCAGCTCATTCGGACAACTCCGCTCTGGAAACACCATATATTTT
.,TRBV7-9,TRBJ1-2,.,CASSPRYGYGYTF,TGTGCCAGCAGCCCGCGGTATGGGTATGGCTACACCTTC
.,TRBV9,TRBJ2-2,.,CASSFTGPGELFF,TGTGCCAGCAGCTTCACAGGGCCCGGGGAGCTGTTTTTT
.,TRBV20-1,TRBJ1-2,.,CSASSNYGYTF,TGCAGTGCTTCGAGTAACTATGGTTACACCTTC
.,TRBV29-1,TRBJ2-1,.,CSVVGRDNSYNEQFF,TGCAGCGTTGTCGGTCGGGACAACTCTTACAATGAGCAGTTCTTC
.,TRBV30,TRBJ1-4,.,CAWDFTGNEKLFF,TGTGCCTGGGATTTCACTGGTAATGAAAAACTGTTTTTT
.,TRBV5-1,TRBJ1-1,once,CASSFRSMNTEAFF,TGCGCCAGCAGCTTCAGGTCCATGAACACTGAAGCTTTCTTT
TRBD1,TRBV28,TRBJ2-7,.,CASSPGQGADEQYF,TGTGCCAGCAGTCCAGGACAGGGGGCCGACGAGCAGTACTTC
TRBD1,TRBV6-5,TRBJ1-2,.,CASRYWRGQRYGYTF,TGTGCCAGCAGATACTGGAGGGGGCAAAGATATGGCTACACCTTC
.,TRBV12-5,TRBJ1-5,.,CASGPPADYNQPQHF,TGTGCTAGTGGTCCCCCGGCTGACTACAATCAGCCCCAGCATTTT
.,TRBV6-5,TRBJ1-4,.,CASSRGQNEKLFF,TGTGCCAGCAGCCGAGGACAGAATGAAAAACTGTTTTTT
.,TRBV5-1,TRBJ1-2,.,CASSSDGFSGGYTF,TGCGCCAGCAGCTCGGACGGATTCTCAGGGGGCTACACCTTC
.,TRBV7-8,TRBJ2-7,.,CASSPIADGPVSYEQYF,TGTGCCAGCAGCCCCATTGCAGATGGGCCAGTTTCTTACGAGCAGTACTTC
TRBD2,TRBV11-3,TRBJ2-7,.,CASSQTSGGYEQYF,TGTGCCAGCAGCCAGACTAGCGGGGGTTACGAGCAGTACTTC
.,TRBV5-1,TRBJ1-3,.,CASSFDSVSGNTIYF,TGCGCCAGCAGCTTCGATTCGGTCTCTGGAAACACCATATATTTT
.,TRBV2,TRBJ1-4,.,CASSLTLENEKLFF,TGTGCCAGCAGTTTGACGCTGGAGAATGAAAAACTGTTTTTT
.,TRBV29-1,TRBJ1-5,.,CSVGSGSGQPQHF,TGCAGCGTGGGGTCGGGATCGGGACAGCCCCAGCATTTT
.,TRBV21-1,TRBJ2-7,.,CASSKEWRGDEQYF,TGTGCCAGCAGCAAAGAATGGAGGGGCGACGAGCAGTACTTC
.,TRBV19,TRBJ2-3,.,CASSITGGASDTQYF,TGTGCCAGTAGTATCACAGGGGGGGCTTCAGATACGCAGTATTTT
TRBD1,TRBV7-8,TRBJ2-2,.,CASSLVQGTGHTGELFF,TGTGCCAGCAGCTTAGTGCAAGGGACAGGGCACACCGGGGAGCTGTTTTTT
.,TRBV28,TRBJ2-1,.,CASSLSGSSYNEQFF,TGTGCCAGCAGTCTATCAGGTAGCTCCTACAATGAGCAGTTCTTC
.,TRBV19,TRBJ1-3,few,CASGQQASGNTIYF,TGTGCCAGTGGGCAACAGGCTTCTGGAAACACCATATATTTT
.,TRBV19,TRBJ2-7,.,CASSISDSYEQYF,TGTGCCAGTAGTATATCAGACTCCTACGAGCAGTACTTC
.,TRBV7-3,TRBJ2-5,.,CASSLDTETQYF,TGTGCCAGCAGTTTGGACACGGAGACCCAGTACTTC
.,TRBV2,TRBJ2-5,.,CASSRAGLQETQYF,TGTGCCAGCAGTAGGGCGGGCTTGCAAGAGACCCAGTACTTC
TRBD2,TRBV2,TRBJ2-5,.,CASSEVAGETQYF,TGTGCCAGCAGTGAAGTAGCGGGAGAGACCCAGTACTTC
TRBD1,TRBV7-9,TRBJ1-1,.,CASSLTGGEAEAFF,TGTGCCAGCAGTTTGACAGGGGGCGAGGCTGAAGCTTTCTTT
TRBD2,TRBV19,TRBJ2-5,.,CASSLAVGRQETQYF,TGTGCCAGTAGTCTAGCGGTAGGGAGGCAAGAGACCCAGTACTTC
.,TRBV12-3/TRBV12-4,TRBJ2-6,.,CASTSSGANVLTF,TGTGCCAGCACATCCTCTGGGGCCAACGTCCTGACTTTC
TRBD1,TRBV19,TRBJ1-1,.,CASSIISPGTGGTEAFF,TGTGCCAGTAGTATAATAAGTCCCGGGACAGGGGGCACTGAAGCTTTCTTT
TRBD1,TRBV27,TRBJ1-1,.,CASRLQGANTEAFF,TGTGCCAGCAGATTGCAGGGGGCGAACACTGAAGCTTTCTTT
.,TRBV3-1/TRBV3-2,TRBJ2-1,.,CASSLAEAPYNEQFF,TGTGCCAGCAGCCTCGCGGAGGCCCCCTACAATGAGCAGTTCTTC
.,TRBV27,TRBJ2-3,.,CASSPFGRPAGDTQYF,TGTGCCAGCAGCCCCTTCGGTAGGCCAGCCGGGGATACGCAGTATTTT
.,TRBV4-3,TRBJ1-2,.,CASSQEGGIYGYTF,TGCGCCAGCAGCCAAGAAGGAGGGATCTATGGCTACACCTTC
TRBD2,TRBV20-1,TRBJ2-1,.,CSASILAGQAYNEQFF,TGCAGTGCTAGTATACTAGCGGGGCAGGCCTACAATGAGCAGTTCTTC
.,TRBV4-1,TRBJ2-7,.,CASSQATGLSYEQYF,TGCGCCAGCAGCCAAGCAACGGGACTCTCCTACGAGCAGTACTTC
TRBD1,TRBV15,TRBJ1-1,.,CATSREPQGVNTEAFF,TGTGCCACCAGCAGAGAGCCGCAGGGGGTGAACACTGAAGCTTTCTTT
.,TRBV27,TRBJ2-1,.,CASSFGGGGYNEQFF,TGTGCCAGCAGTTTCGGGGGAGGTGGCTACAATGAGCAGTTCTTC
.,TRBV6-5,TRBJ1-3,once,CASSYGGGLGGNTIYF,TGTGCCAGCAGTTACGGCGGGGGTCTTGGGGGAAACACCATATATTTT
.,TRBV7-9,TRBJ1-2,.,CASNPSYGYTF,TGTGCCAGCAACCCCAGCTATGGCTACACCTTC
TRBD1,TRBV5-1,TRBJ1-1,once,CASSSDRGTEAFF,TGCGCCAGCAGCTCCGACAGGGGCACTGAAGCTTTCTTT
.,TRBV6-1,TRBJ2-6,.,CASSERTVSGANVLTF,TGTGCCAGCAGTGAGCGGACAGTTTCTGGGGCCAACGTCCTGACTTTC
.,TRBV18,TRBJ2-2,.,CASSPRGGIKNTGELFF,TGTGCCAGCTCACCACGCGGAGGGATCAAGAACACCGGGGAGCTGTTTTTT
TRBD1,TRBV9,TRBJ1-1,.,CASSATTGSTEAFF,TGTGCCAGCAGCGCTACGACAGGGAGTACTGAAGCTTTCTTT
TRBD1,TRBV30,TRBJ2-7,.,CAWRRGHEQYF,TGTGCCTGGAGAAGGGGGCACGAGCAGTACTTC
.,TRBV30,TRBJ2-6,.,CAWTGSGANVLTF,TGTGCCTGGACGGGCTCTGGGGCCAACGTCCTGACTTTC
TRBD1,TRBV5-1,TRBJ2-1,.,CASSPAQWTGMNEQFF,TGCGCCAGCAGCCCTGCCCAATGGACAGGGATGAATGAGCAGTTCTTC